This T cell receptor beta chain was captured by sequencing in a study of early T cells in non-severe SARS-CoV-2 infection. About the research overall: It was bulk RNA from unsorted whole blood that was sequenced, and the chains were unpaired. Study-wide points: Matches to VDJdb favored anti-spike CD8 responses and missed private and CD4 specificities.

cDNA molecules, individually, were tagged with unique molecular identifiers. TCRdb reprocessed the 5' RACE reads with MiXCR, giving one entry per CDR3 protein. Here the sample spans approximately 120,000 distinct CDR3 sequences, about 16% being singletons. Concerning this clonotype itself: Its antigen is unidentified.

Germline V lookup: CDR1 WSHSY, CDR2 SAAADI. This CDR3 contains 12 residues. Between the trimmed V and J ends, which lost 9 bases and 4 bases, there was a span of 10 bases. V gene TRBV10-2 combines with J gene TRBJ1-5; TRBD1 might be the D (6 bases). Sequencing was carried out using whole blood. This TCR derives from an adult who was a healthcare worker with PCR-confirmed SARS-CoV-2 infection or an uninfected control (not recorded which). For the CDR3, the DNA is TGCGCCAGTAGTACAGGGAATCAGCCCCAGCATTTT. Translated, it gives CASSTGNQPQHF.